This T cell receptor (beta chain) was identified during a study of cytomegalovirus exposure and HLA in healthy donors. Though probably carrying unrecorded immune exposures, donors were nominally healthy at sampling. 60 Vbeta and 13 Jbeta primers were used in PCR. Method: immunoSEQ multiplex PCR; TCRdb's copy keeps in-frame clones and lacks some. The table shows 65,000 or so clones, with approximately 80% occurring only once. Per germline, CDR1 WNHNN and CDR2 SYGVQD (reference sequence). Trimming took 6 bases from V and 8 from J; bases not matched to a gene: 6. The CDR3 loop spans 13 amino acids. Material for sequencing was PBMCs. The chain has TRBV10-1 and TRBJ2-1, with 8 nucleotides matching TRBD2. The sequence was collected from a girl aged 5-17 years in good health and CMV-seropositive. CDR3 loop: CASSPGGLDEQFF. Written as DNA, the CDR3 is TGCGCCAGCAGCCCGGGGGGGCTGGATGAGCAGTTCTTC.